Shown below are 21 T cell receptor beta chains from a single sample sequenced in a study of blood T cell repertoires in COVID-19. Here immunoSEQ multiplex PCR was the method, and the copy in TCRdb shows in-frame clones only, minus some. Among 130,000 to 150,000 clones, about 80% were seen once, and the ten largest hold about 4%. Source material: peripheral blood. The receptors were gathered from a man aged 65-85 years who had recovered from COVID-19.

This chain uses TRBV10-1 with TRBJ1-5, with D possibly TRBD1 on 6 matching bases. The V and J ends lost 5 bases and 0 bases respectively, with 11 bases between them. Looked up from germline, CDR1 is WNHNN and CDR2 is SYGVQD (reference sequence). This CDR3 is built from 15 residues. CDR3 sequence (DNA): TGCGCCAGCAGTAAACAGGGTCTTAGCAATCAGCCCCAGCATTTT. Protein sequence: CASSKQGLSNQPQHF.

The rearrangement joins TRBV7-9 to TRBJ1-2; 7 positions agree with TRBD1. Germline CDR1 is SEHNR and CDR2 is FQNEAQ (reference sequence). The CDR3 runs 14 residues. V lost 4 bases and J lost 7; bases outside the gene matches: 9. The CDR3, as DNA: TGTGCCAGCAGCTCGGACAGGAGGCTCGGTGGCTACACCTTC. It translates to CASSSDRRLGGYTF.

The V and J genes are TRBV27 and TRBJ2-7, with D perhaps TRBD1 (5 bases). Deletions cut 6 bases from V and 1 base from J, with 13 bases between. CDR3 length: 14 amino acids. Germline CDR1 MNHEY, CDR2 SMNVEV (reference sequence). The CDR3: CASRPQDSSYEQYF. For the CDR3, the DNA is TGTGCCAGCAGGCCACAGGATAGTTCCTACGAGCAGTACTTC.

The CDR3 spells CASRKTSGDHYEQYF. The CDR3 nucleotides are TGTGCCAGTCGGAAGACTAGCGGAGACCACTACGAGCAGTACTTC. The genes are TRBV19 and TRBJ2-7; TRBD2 matches at 9 bases. With V trimmed by 8 bases and J by 3 bases, 11 bases remained unmatched. CDR3 length: 15 amino acids. Germline V gives CDR1 LNHDA, CDR2 SQIVND (reference sequence).

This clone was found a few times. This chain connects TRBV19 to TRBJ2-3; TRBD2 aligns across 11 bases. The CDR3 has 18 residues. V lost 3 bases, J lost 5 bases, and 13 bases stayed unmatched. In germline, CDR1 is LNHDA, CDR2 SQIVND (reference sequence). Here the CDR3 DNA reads TGTGCCAGTAGTATTCTAATCCCGGGACTAGCGGAAGAAGATACGCAGTATTTT. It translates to CASSILIPGLAEEDTQYF.

The chain's CDR3 is CASSQTLSQGLDTQYF. The CDR3 nucleotides read TGCGCCAGCAGCCAAACCCTCTCACAGGGGCTAGATACGCAGTATTTT. V is TRBV4-3 and J is TRBJ2-3; 7 bases fit TRBD1. The CDR3 totals 16 residues. J lost 5 bases, V lost 2 bases, and 10 bases had no gene match. Germline V gene sequence: CDR1 LGHNA, CDR2 YSLEER.

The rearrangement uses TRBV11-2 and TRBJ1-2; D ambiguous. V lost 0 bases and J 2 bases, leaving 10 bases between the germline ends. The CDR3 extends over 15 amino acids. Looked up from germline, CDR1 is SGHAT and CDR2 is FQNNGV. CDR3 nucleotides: TGTGCCAGCAGCTTAGAACGCTCGGTCAACTATGGCTACACCTTC. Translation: CASSLERSVNYGYTF.

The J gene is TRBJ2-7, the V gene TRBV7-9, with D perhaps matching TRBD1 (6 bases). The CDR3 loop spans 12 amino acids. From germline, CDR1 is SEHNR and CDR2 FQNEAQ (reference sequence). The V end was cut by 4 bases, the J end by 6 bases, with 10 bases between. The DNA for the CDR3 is TGTGCCAGCAGCTGGGGGCGCTCCGAGCAGTACTTC. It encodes CASSWGRSEQYF.

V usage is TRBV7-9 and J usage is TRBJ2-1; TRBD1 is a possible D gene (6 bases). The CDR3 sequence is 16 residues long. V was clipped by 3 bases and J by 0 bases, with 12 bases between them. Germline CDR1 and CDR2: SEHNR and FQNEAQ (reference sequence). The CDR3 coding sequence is TGTGCCAGCAGCTTCGGGGACATAATCTCCTACAATGAGCAGTTCTTC. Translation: CASSFGDIISYNEQFF.

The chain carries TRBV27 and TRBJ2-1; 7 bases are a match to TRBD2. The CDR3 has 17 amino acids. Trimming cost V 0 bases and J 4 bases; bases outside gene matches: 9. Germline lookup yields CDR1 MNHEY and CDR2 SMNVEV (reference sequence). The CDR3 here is CASSLSGLADSYNEQFF. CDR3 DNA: TGTGCCAGCAGTTTATCGGGGCTAGCGGACTCTTACAATGAGCAGTTCTTC.

The chain's CDR3 is CASSLLNEQYF. CDR3 coding DNA: TGTGCCAGCAGCTTATTAAACGAGCAGTACTTC. The V gene is TRBV11-2, the J gene TRBJ2-7, with no clear D. V was cut by 2 bases and J by 5 bases, with 4 bases left in between. The CDR3 sequence is 11 residues long. Per germline, CDR1 SGHAT and CDR2 FQNNGV.

The CDR3 DNA sequence: TGTGCCAGCAGCTTGACAGCAACGAACACTGAAGCTTTCTTT. As protein: CASSLTATNTEAFF. The gene calls are TRBV7-2 and TRBJ1-1, with a weak D call TRBD1 (5 bases). Deletions cut 3 bases from V and 1 base from J, with 9 bases between. The CDR3 totals 14 residues. Germline CDR1 reads SGHTA; CDR2 reads FQGNSA.

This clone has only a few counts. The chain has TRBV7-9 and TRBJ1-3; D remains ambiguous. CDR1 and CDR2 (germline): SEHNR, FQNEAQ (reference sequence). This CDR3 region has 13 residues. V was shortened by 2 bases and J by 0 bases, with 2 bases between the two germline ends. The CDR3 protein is CASSLLSGNTIYF. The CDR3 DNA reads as TGTGCCAGCAGCTTACTCTCTGGAAACACCATATATTTT.

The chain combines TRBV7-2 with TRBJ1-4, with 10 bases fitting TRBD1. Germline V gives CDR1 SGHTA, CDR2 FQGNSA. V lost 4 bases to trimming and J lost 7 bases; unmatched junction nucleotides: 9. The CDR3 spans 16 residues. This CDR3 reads CASSSAGTGVGEKLFF. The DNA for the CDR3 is TGTGCCAGCAGCTCCGCCGGGACAGGGGTCGGTGAAAAACTGTTTTTT.

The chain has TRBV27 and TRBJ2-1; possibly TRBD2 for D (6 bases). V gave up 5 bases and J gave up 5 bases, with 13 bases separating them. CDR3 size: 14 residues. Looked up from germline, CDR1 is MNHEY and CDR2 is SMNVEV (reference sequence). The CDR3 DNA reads TGTGCCAGCAGTACTAGCTCTGTGAACAATGAGCAGTTCTTC. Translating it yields CASSTSSVNNEQFF.

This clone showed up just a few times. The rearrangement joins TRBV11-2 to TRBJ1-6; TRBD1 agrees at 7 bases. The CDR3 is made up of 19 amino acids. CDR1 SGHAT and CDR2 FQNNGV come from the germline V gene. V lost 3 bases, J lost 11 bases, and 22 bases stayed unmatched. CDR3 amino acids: CASSFGVGRGDRRRAPLHF. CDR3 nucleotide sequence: TGTGCCAGCAGCTTCGGGGTGGGCAGGGGGGATCGGCGGCGAGCACCCCTCCACTTT.

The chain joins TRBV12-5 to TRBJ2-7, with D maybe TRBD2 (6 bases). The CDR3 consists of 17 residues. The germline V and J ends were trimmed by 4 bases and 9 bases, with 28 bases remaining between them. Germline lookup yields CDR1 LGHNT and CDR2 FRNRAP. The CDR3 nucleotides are TGTGCTAGTGGTTCGTGGCCCCCGGACTACGACTCTACGGGGCAGTACTTC. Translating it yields CASGSWPPDYDSTGQYF.

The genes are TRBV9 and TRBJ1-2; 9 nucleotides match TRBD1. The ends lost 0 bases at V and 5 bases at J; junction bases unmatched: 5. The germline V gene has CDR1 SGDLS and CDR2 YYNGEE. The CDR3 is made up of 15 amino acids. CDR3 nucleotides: TGTGCCAGCAGCGTAGCCGGGACAGGGCTATATGGCTACACCTTC. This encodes CASSVAGTGLYGYTF. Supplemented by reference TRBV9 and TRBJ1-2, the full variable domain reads DSGVTQTPKHLITATGQRVTLRCSPRSGDLSVYWYQQSLDQGLQFLIQYYNGEERAKGNILERFSAQQFPDLHSELNLSSLELGDSALYFCASSVAGTGLYGYTFGSGTRLTVV.

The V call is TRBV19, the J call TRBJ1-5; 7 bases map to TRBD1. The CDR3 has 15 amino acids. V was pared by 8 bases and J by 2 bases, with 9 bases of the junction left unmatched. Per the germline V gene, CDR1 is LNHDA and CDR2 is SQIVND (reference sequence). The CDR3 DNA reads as TGTGCCAGTGCGCCCAGGGGGGCAGGCAATCAGCCCCAGCATTTT. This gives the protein CASAPRGAGNQPQHF.

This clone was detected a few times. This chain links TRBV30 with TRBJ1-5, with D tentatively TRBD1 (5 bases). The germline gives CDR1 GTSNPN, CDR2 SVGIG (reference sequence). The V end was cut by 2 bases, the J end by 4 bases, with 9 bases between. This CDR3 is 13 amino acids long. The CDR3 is CAWSHGGNQPQHF. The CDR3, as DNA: TGTGCCTGGAGTCACGGGGGAAATCAGCCCCAGCATTTT.

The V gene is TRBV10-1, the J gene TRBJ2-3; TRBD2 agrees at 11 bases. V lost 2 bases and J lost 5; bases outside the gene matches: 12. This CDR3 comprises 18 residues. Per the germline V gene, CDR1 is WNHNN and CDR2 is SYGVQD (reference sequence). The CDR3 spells CASSEGTSGSTGGDTQYF. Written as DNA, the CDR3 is TGCGCCAGCAGTGAGGGAACTAGCGGGAGTACAGGAGGAGATACGCAGTATTTT.